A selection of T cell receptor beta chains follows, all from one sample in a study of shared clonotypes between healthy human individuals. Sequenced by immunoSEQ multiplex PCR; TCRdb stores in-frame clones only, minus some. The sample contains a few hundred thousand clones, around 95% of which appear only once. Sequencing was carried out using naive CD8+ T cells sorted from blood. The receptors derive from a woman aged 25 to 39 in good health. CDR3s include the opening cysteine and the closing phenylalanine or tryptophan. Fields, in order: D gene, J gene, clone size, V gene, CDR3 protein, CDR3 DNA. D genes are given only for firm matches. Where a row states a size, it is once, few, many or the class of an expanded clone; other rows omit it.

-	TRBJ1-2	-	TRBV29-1	CSVRFENGYTF	TGCAGCGTAAGGTTCGAGAATGGCTACACCTTC
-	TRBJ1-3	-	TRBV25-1	CASLGGDRGNTIYF	TGTGCCAGCCTTGGGGGGGACCGTGGAAACACCATATATTTT
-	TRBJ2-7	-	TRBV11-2	CASSLGLFEQYF	TGTGCCAGCAGCTTGGGACTGTTCGAGCAGTACTTC
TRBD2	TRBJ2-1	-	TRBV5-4	CASSISGTRVNEQFF	TGTGCCAGCAGCATTAGCGGGACCCGAGTCAATGAGCAGTTCTTC
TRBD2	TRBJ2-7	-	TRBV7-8	CASSPGLAGGLHEQYF	TGTGCCAGCAGCCCGGGACTAGCGGGAGGGCTCCACGAGCAGTACTTC
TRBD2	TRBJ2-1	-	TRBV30	CAWSATTSGRGGEQFF	TGTGCCTGGAGTGCGACGACTAGCGGGAGAGGGGGGGAGCAGTTCTTC
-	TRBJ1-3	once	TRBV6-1	CASSEALSSGNTIYF	TGTGCCAGCAGTGAAGCGCTTAGCTCTGGAAACACCATATATTTT
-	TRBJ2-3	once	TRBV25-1	CASYGGTDTQYF	TGTGCCAGCTATGGAGGGACAGATACGCAGTATTTT
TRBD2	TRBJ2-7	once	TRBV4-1	CASSQDSTSGRSYEQYF	TGCGCCAGCAGCCAAGATAGCACTAGCGGGAGATCCTACGAGCAGTACTTC
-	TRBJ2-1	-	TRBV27	CASSLSGRNYNEQFF	TGTGCCAGCAGTTTAAGTGGGAGGAACTACAATGAGCAGTTCTTC
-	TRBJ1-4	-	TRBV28	CASSRIQGLEEKLFF	TGTGCCAGCAGTAGAATACAGGGACTGGAGGAAAAACTGTTTTTT
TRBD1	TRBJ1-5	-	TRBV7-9	CASSLVGTGKNQPQHF	TGTGCCAGCAGCTTAGTGGGGACAGGGAAGAATCAGCCCCAGCATTTT
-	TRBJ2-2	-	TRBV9	CASSVDWDGSAGELFF	TGTGCCAGCAGCGTAGATTGGGACGGGAGCGCCGGGGAGCTGTTTTTT
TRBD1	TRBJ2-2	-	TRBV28	CASSQGQGDGELFF	TGTGCCAGCAGCCAGGGACAGGGGGACGGGGAGCTGTTTTTT
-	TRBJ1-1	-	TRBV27	CASSLTTGNTEAFF	TGTGCCAGCAGTTTGACGACAGGGAACACTGAAGCTTTCTTT
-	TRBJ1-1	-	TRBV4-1	CASSPRVGGQGGTEAFF	TGCGCCAGCAGCCCAAGAGTGGGGGGCCAGGGTGGCACTGAAGCTTTCTTT
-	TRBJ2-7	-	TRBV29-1	CSARSRAGFEQYF	TGCAGCGCCAGAAGCAGGGCCGGCTTCGAGCAGTACTTC
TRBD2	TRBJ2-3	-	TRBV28	CASSRDYSTDTQYF	TGTGCCAGCAGCCGGGACTACTCCACAGATACGCAGTATTTT
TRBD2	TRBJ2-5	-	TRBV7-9	CASSGLAASETQYF	TGTGCCAGCAGCGGACTAGCAGCCTCAGAGACCCAGTACTTC
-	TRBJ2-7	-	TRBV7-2	CAITRDGPSYEQYF	TGTGCCATCACCCGGGACGGTCCCTCCTACGAGCAGTACTTC
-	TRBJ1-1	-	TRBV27	CASSLIGSNTEAFF	TGTGCCAGCAGTTTAATCGGGTCGAACACTGAAGCTTTCTTT
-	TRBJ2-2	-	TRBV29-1	CSVRISGELFF	TGCAGCGTTCGAATTTCCGGGGAGCTGTTTTTT
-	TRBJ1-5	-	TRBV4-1	CASSRVSGSNQPQHF	TGCGCCAGCAGCCGGGTATCGGGTAGCAATCAGCCCCAGCATTTT
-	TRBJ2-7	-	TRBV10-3	CAIQTAPAYEQYF	TGTGCCATTCAGACAGCTCCCGCTTACGAGCAGTACTTC
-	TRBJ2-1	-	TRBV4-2	CASSQGGYNEQFF	TGTGCCAGCAGCCAAGGAGGCTACAATGAGCAGTTCTTC
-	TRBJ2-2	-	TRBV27	CASSWNTGELFF	TGTGCCAGCAGTTGGAACACCGGGGAGCTGTTTTTT
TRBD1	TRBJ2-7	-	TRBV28	CASSSDRGWNEQYF	TGTGCCAGCAGCTCGGACAGGGGGTGGAACGAGCAGTACTTC
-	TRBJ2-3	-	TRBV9	CASNVGEDTDTQYF	TGTGCCAGCAACGTAGGCGAGGACACAGATACGCAGTATTTT
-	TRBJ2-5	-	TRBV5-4	CASSSESEETQYF	TGTGCCAGCAGCTCGGAATCTGAGGAGACCCAGTACTTC
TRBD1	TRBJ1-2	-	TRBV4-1	CASSQVQQGAGGYTF	TGCGCCAGCAGCCAAGTACAACAGGGGGCGGGTGGCTACACCTTC
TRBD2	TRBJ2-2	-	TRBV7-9	CASSLAGNTGELFF	TGTGCCAGCAGCCTAGCGGGGAACACCGGGGAGCTGTTTTTT
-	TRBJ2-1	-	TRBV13	CASSSDEGWRGSYNEQFF	TGTGCCAGCAGCTCTGACGAGGGGTGGAGGGGCTCCTACAATGAGCAGTTCTTC
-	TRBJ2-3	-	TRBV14	CASSQVSVSTDTQYF	TGTGCCAGCAGCCAAGTGAGCGTTAGCACAGATACGCAGTATTTT
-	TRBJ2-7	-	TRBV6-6	CASSYSGSVSYEQYF	TGTGCCAGCAGTTACTCCGGCTCTGTCTCCTACGAGCAGTACTTC
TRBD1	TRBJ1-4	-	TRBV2	CASGSPGTGAADEKLFF	TGTGCCAGCGGCTCTCCCGGGACAGGGGCCGCGGATGAAAAACTGTTTTTT
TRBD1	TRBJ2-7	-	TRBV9	CASSVDGQGIAEQYF	TGTGCCAGCAGCGTAGATGGACAGGGGATAGCTGAGCAGTACTTC
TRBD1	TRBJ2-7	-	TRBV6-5	CASMTGGSYEQYF	TGTGCCAGCATGACAGGGGGCTCCTACGAGCAGTACTTC
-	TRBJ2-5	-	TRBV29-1	CSVEGGPGYQETQYF	TGCAGCGTTGAAGGGGGCCCAGGGTACCAAGAGACCCAGTACTTC
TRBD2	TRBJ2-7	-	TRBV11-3	CASSTSGSSYEQYF	TGTGCCAGCAGCACTAGCGGGAGCTCCTACGAGCAGTACTTC
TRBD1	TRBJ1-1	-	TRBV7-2	CASSPPDRDGAEAFF	TGTGCCAGCAGCCCCCCGGACAGGGATGGGGCTGAAGCTTTCTTT
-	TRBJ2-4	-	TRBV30	CAWGYLSRTTRQEDLAKNIQYF	TGTGCCTGGGGCTACCTCTCTAGGACGACTCGTCAGGAAGACCTAGCCAAAAACATTCAGTACTTC
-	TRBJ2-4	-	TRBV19	CASSIADSKNIQYF	TGTGCCAGTAGTATTGCGGACTCCAAAAACATTCAGTACTTC
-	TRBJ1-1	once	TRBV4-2	CASSQDENLGPGNIMNTEAFF	TGTGCCAGCAGCCAAGATGAAAACCTGGGACCTGGAAATATAATGAACACTGAAGCTTTCTTT
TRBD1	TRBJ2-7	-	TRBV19	CASSLRDRAYEQYF	TGTGCCAGTAGCCTCCGGGACAGAGCTTACGAGCAGTACTTC
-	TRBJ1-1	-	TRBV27	CASIPSIGDTEAFF	TGTGCCAGCATCCCGTCAATCGGGGATACTGAAGCTTTCTTT
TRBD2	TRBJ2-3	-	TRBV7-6	CASSPTSGRWDTQYF	TGTGCCAGCAGCCCGACTAGCGGAAGGTGGGATACGCAGTATTTT
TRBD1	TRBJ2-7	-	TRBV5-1	CASSLGGQGTSYEQYF	TGCGCCAGCAGCTTGGGGGGACAGGGGACATCCTACGAGCAGTACTTC
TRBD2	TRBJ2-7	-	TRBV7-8	CASSIGLAGASYEQYF	TGTGCCAGCAGCATCGGACTAGCGGGAGCATCTTACGAGCAGTACTTC
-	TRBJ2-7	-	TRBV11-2	CASGSSGSYEQYF	TGTGCCAGCGGATCCTCTGGCTCCTACGAGCAGTACTTC
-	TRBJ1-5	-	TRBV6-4	CASSDFGLWDQPQHF	TGTGCCAGCAGTGACTTTGGACTCTGGGATCAGCCCCAGCATTTT
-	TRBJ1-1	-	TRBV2	CASTPEGIVGPEAFF	TGTGCCAGCACTCCGGAGGGGATCGTTGGCCCTGAAGCTTTCTTT
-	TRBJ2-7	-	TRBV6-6	CASGPAESYEQYF	TGTGCCAGCGGACCCGCAGAATCTTACGAGCAGTACTTC
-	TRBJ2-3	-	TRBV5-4	CASSRANTDTQYF	TGTGCCAGCAGCAGGGCTAACACAGATACGCAGTATTTT
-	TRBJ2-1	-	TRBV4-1	CASSQEQLLANEQFF	TGCGCCAGCAGCCAAGAACAGTTACTAGCCAATGAGCAGTTCTTC